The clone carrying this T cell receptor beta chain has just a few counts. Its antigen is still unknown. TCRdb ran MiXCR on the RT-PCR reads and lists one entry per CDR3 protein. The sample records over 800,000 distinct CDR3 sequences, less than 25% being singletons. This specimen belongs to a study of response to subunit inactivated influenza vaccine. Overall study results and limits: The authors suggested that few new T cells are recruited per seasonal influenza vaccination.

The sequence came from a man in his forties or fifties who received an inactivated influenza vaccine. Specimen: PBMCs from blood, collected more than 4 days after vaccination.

CDR3 nucleotides: TGTGCCACCAGCACGGACAGGGGGGGCTATGGCTACACCTTC. Encoded protein: CATSTDRGGYGYTF. The chain couples TRBV15 to TRBJ1-2, with 10 bases identical to TRBD1. J was trimmed by 4 bases and V by 4 bases; bases with no gene match: 3. From germline, CDR1 is LNHNV and CDR2 YYDKDF (reference sequence). There are 14 residues in the CDR3.